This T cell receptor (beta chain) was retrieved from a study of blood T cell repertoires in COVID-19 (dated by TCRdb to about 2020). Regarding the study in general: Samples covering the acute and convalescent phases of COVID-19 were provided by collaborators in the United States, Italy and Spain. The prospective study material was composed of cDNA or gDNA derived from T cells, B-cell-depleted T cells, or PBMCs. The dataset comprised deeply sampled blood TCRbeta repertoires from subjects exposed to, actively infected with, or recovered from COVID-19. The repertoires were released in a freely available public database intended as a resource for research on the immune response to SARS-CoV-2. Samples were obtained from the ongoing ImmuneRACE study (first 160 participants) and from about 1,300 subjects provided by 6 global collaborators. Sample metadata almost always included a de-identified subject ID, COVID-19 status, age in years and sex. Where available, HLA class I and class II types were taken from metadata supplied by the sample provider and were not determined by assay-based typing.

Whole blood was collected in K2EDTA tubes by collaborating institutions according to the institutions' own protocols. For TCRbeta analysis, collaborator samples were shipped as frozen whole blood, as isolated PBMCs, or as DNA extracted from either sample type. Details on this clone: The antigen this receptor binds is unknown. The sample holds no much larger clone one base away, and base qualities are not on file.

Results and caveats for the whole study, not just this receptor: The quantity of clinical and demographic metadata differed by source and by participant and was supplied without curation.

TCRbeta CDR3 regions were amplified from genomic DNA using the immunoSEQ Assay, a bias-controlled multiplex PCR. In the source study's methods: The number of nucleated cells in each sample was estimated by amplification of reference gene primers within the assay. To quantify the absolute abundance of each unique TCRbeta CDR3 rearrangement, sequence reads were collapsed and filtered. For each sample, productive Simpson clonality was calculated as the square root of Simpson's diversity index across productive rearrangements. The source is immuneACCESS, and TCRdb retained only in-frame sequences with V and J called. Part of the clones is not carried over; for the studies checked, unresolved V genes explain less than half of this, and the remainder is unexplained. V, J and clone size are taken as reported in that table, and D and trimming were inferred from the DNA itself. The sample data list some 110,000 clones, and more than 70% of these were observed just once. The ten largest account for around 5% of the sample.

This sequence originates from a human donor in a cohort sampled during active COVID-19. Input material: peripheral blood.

The bases read TGTGCCAGCTCACCAAGGGACAGGGGAGCTTTCTTT. It is translated as CASSPRDRGAFF. This chain is built from TRBV18 and TRBJ1-1; 10 middle bases align to TRBD1. Reading the germline V gene gives CDR1 KGHSH and CDR2 LQKENI. Measured from the cysteine to the phenylalanine, the CDR3 is 12 residues long. Left in the record is the CDR3 DNA by itself, 36 bases read in frame from the first base. The junction shows trimming of 2 bases on V and 10 bases on J, and the gene matches do not reach 1 base of it.